The next 25 T cell receptor beta chains were all read from a single sample in a study of long-term antiretroviral therapy in people with HIV. An immunoSEQ assay, version v3.0, was performed at survey level. Using immunoSEQ multiplex PCR, the repertoire was profiled, and TCRdb retains in-frame clones only, with some absent. Found here are about 24,000 clones, approximately 90% of them singletons; the top ten hold approximately 9.3%. Sample: unsorted PBMCs, taken 1.8 years before starting antiretroviral therapy. The receptors were sampled from a man aged 50 to 59 with HIV.

This chain connects TRBV21-1 to TRBJ2-7; the table's TRBD2 call for D was not verified on the DNA. TRBV21-1 is described as a pseudogene. The CDR3 has 17 amino acids. Here the CDR3 DNA reads TGTGCCAGCAGCAAAGCCCCAGCCGGGGGACTCTCCTACGAGCAGTACTTC. The encoded protein is CASSKAPAGGLSYEQYF.

In this sample, this clone turned up once. The chain couples TRBV7-9 to TRBJ1-1, with D maybe TRBD1 (5 bases). The CDR3 runs 16 residues. The V gene lost 2 bases and the J gene lost 5 bases, with 18 bases spanning the gap. CDR1 SEHNR and CDR2 FQNEAQ come from the germline V gene (reference sequence). CDR3 sequence: CASSLPHRAGQTEAFF. For the CDR3, the DNA is TGTGCCAGCAGCTTACCTCATCGGGCAGGGCAGACTGAAGCTTTCTTT.

CDR3 coding DNA: TGTGCCAGCAGTGAACGGGACAGGGTCCAAAACATTCAGTACTTC. Encoded protein: CASSERDRVQNIQYF. This chain connects TRBV6-1 to TRBJ2-4; 9 bases map to TRBD1. With 2 bases clipped from V and 5 bases from J, the junction kept 4 bases outside the gene matches. The CDR3 sequence is 15 residues long. Germline V CDR1 and CDR2: MNHNS, SASEGT.

The count of this clone is one. This chain joins TRBV6-5 and TRBJ2-3; D is possibly TRBD1 or TRBD2 (5 bases each). CDR3 length: 15 residues. The V end was cut by 4 bases, the J end by 0 bases, with 11 bases between. The germline gives CDR1 MNHEY, CDR2 SVGAGI. As DNA, the CDR3 is TGTGCCAGCAGTTTCCGGGGCACAAGCACAGATACGCAGTATTTT. This codes for CASSFRGTSTDTQYF.

The rearrangement joins TRBV27 to TRBJ1-2; D gene ambiguous. Trimming took off 8 bases at V and 4 bases at J, with 29 bases between the two ends. This CDR3 comprises 18 residues. Germline CDR1 is MNHEY and CDR2 is SMNVEV (reference sequence). The CDR3 protein is CASALRVRSTGFVYGYTF. CDR3 sequence (DNA): TGTGCCAGCGCGCTACGAGTCCGGAGTACCGGGTTCGTCTATGGCTACACCTTC.

As regards this clone: A read error may produce the germline difference seen at one junction end. V gene TRBV7-7 combines with J gene TRBJ2-1; 7 bases are a match to TRBD1. This CDR3 is 13 amino acids long. Looked up from germline, CDR1 is SSHAT and CDR2 is FNYEAQ (reference sequence). The CDR3 here is CASSQGQNNEQFF. The CDR3 DNA is TGTGCTAGCAGCCAGGGACAGAACAATGAGCAGTTCTTC.

In DNA form, the CDR3 reads TGTGCCAGCAGCGTAGCTACAGGACCCTCTGGGGCCAACGTCCTGACTTTC. Translating gives CASSVATGPSGANVLTF. The chain links TRBV9 to TRBJ2-6, with D maybe TRBD1 (5 bases). V was cut by 0 bases and J by 0 bases, with 10 bases left in between. CDR3 size: 17 residues. Germline values: CDR1 SGDLS, CDR2 YYNGEE. The full variable domain, its missing parts supplied by reference TRBV9 and TRBJ2-6, is DSGVTQTPKHLITATGQRVTLRCSPRSGDLSVYWYQQSLDQGLQFLIQYYNGEERAKGNILERFSAQQFPDLHSELNLSSLELGDSALYFCASSVATGPSGANVLTFGAGSRLTVL.

This clone has just a few counts. The rearrangement uses TRBV5-5 and TRBJ2-7, with TRBD1 as a possible D gene (5 bases). The V gene lost 5 bases and the J gene lost 3 bases, with 12 bases spanning the gap. Germline values: CDR1 SGHKS, CDR2 YYEKEE (reference sequence). The CDR3 consists of 13 residues. The CDR3 DNA sequence: TGTGCCAGCAGTCCCGACAGCAACTACGAGCAGTACTTC. Its translation is CASSPDSNYEQYF. Together with reference TRBV5-5 and TRBJ2-7, the CDR3 gives the full variable domain: DAGVTQSPTHLIKTRGQQVTLRCSPISGHKSVSWYQQVLGQGPQFIFQYYEKEERGRGNFPDRFSARQFPNYSSELNVNALLLGDSALYLCASSPDSNYEQYFGPGTRLTVT.

The rearrangement uses TRBV29-1 and TRBJ2-6; 7 nucleotides line up with TRBD2. After removal of 5 bases from V and 0 bases from J, the junction contained 7 bases not matched to a gene. The length of the CDR3 is 16 residues. Per germline, CDR1 SQVTM and CDR2 ANQGSEA. The CDR3 DNA is TGCAGCGTTCTCGGGGGGTTAAGCTCTGGGGCCAACGTCCTGACTTTC. As protein: CSVLGGLSSGANVLTF.

The chain combines TRBV6-1 with TRBJ1-2; 9 nucleotides align to TRBD1. The CDR3 contains 14 residues. Germline V lookup: CDR1 MNHNS, CDR2 SASEGT. V lost 0 bases, J lost 8 bases, and 4 bases stayed unmatched. CDR3 bases: TGTGCCAGCAGTGAAGCTGGACAGGGGTACGGCTACACCTTC. Amino acids: CASSEAGQGYGYTF.

The rearrangement links TRBV7-3 to TRBJ2-2; D possibly corresponds to TRBD2 (6 bases). CDR3 size: 17 residues. CDR1 and CDR2 (germline): SGHTA, FQGTGA. Trimming took off 1 base at V and 0 bases at J, with 12 bases between the two ends. CDR3 loop: CASSLNRETANTGELFF. The CDR3 region has the DNA TGTGCCAGCAGCTTAAATCGGGAGACAGCGAACACCGGGGAGCTGTTTTTT.

V and J are TRBV19 and TRBJ1-2, with D unclear. The CDR3 extends over 16 amino acids. With 4 bases removed from V and 2 bases from J, the gap between germline ends came to 17 bases. Germline V gene sequence: CDR1 LNHDA, CDR2 SQIVND (reference sequence). The CDR3, as DNA: TGTGCCAGTAGTAATGTAGCAGGTTGGAGAAACTATGGCTACACCTTC. Translation gives CASSNVAGWRNYGYTF.

CDR3 loop: CASRTSAATYEQYF. The CDR3 nucleotides are TGTGCCAGTAGAACCTCGGCGGCTACCTACGAGCAGTACTTC. The rearrangement joins TRBV19 to TRBJ2-7; D is uncertain. This CDR3 spans 14 amino acids. The V gene lost 6 bases and the J gene lost 2 bases, with 14 bases spanning the gap. CDR1 and CDR2 from the germline V gene are LNHDA and SQIVND (reference sequence).

The J gene is TRBJ2-7, the V gene TRBV27; unclear D gene. In germline, CDR1 is MNHEY, CDR2 SMNVEV (reference sequence). V lost 3 bases, J lost 0 bases, and 9 bases lay in between. The CDR3 covers 14 residues. CDR3 sequence: CASSFQIGSYEQYF. The CDR3 bases are TGTGCCAGCAGTTTCCAGATTGGCTCCTACGAGCAGTACTTC.

The V gene is TRBV7-2, the J gene TRBJ2-1; no clear D. The CDR3 is 16 amino acids. Germline CDR1 and CDR2: SGHTA and FQGNSA. V lost 2 bases and J 4 bases, leaving 15 bases between the germline ends. DNA for the CDR3: TGTGCCAGCAGCTTAAGTGGAACTCCACTTTACAATGAGCAGTTCTTC. It is translated as CASSLSGTPLYNEQFF.

The V and J genes are TRBV5-1 and TRBJ2-1; D uncertain. V was shortened by 5 bases and J by 2 bases, with 17 bases between the two germline ends. CDR1 and CDR2 from the germline V gene are SGHRS and YFSETQ. The CDR3 runs 16 residues. CDR3 DNA sequence: TGCGCCAGCAGTCTCCCTGAAAGGCCTACCTACAATGAGCAGTTCTTC. Amino acid sequence: CASSLPERPTYNEQFF.

The chain has TRBV7-2 and TRBJ1-5; 7 bases match TRBD1. With V trimmed by 5 bases and J by 5 bases, 12 bases remained unmatched. The CDR3 runs to 16 residues. Germline V gives CDR1 SGHTA, CDR2 FQGNSA. The CDR3 coding sequence is TGTGCCAGCAGCCTTGTAACAGGGGTTGGGGATCAGCCCCAGCATTTT. This encodes CASSLVTGVGDQPQHF.

The chain uses TRBV7-3 and TRBJ2-2; 14 bases fit TRBD2. Germline V gene data show CDR1 as SGHTA and CDR2 as FQGTGA. There are 19 residues in the CDR3. V shed 4 bases and J 7 bases; nucleotides not matched to a gene: 14. Here the CDR3 reads CASSSSKGLAGVSDGELFF. The DNA of the CDR3 is TGTGCCAGCAGCTCATCCAAGGGACTAGCGGGAGTATCGGACGGGGAGCTGTTTTTT. The variable domain in full, with the rest retrieved from reference TRBV7-3 and TRBJ2-2, is GAGVSQTPSNKVTEKGKYVELRCDPISGHTALYWYRQSLGQGPEFLIYFQGTGAADDSGLPNDRFFAVRPEGSVSTLKIQRTERGDSAVYLCASSSSKGLAGVSDGELFFGEGSRLTVL.

The chain uses TRBV27 and TRBJ1-1; D may be TRBD1 (6 bases). The germline V and J ends were trimmed by 8 bases and 1 base, with 17 bases remaining between them. Germline V CDR1 and CDR2: MNHEY, SMNVEV (reference sequence). The CDR3 runs 15 residues. CDR3 region: CASGMVRGGNTEAFF. The CDR3 DNA is TGTGCCAGCGGCATGGTCAGGGGAGGGAACACTGAAGCTTTCTTT.

The CDR3 coding sequence is TGTGCCAGCAGTGCGGGCAGGACAGCCTCTGGAAACACCATATATTTT. This gives the protein CASSAGRTASGNTIYF. The chain uses TRBV6-1 and TRBJ1-3, with a tentative D call TRBD1 (6 bases). The CDR3 has 16 amino acids. V lost 4 bases and J 0 bases, leaving 13 bases between the germline ends. From germline, CDR1 is MNHNS and CDR2 SASEGT.

The rearrangement uses TRBV7-9 and TRBJ2-7; TRBD2 matches 14 bases. Germline CDR1 and CDR2: SEHNR and FQNEAQ (reference sequence). The CDR3 totals 18 residues. Germline trimming cut 5 bases from V and 2 bases from J; bases unmatched to any gene: 11. DNA for the CDR3: TGTGCCAGCAGCCCTCACGGACTAGCGGGAGGTAATGCCTACGAGCAGTACTTC. Protein product: CASSPHGLAGGNAYEQYF.

This chain links TRBV5-1 with TRBJ1-4; TRBD1 aligns across 7 bases. CDR3 size: 21 residues. V gave up 4 bases and J gave up 0 bases; unmatched junction bases: 21. Germline loops: CDR1 SGHRS, CDR2 YFSETQ. This chain's CDR3 is CASSPITGQILTRTTNEKLFF. CDR3 sequence (DNA): TGCGCCAGCAGCCCCATCACGGGACAGATACTGACTAGAACAACTAATGAAAAACTGTTTTTT.

The CDR3: CASSLTGAYTGELFF. The CDR3, as DNA: TGTGCCAGCAGCTTGACGGGCGCTTACACCGGGGAGCTGTTTTTT. This chain joins TRBV5-6 and TRBJ2-2; D unclear. The length of the CDR3 is 15 residues. Trimming removed 1 base from V and 3 bases from J, with 10 bases in between. The germline V gene has CDR1 SGHDT and CDR2 YYEEEE.

This rearrangement joins TRBV5-4 to TRBJ2-3, with 8 bases identical to TRBD1. V trimming: 0 bases; J trimming: 9 bases; junction bases outside the gene matches: 9. CDR3 length equals 15 residues. CDR1 and CDR2 from the germline V gene are SGHNT and YYREEE (reference sequence). CDR3 region: CASSLAGGTYVTQYF. DNA for the CDR3: TGTGCCAGCAGCTTGGCAGGGGGCACATATGTAACGCAGTATTTT.

The J gene is TRBJ2-5, the V gene TRBV18; D is ambiguous. CDR1 and CDR2 (germline): KGHSH, LQKENI. CDR3 size: 13 residues. V lost 2 bases to trimming and J lost 0 bases, with 4 bases between them. CDR3 amino acids: CASSPGYQETQYF. The DNA for the CDR3 is TGTGCCAGCTCACCAGGGTACCAAGAGACCCAGTACTTC.